These 10 T cell receptor beta chains were sequenced from one sample in a study of T cell repertoires in cytomegalovirus infection. TCRdb used MiXCR to reprocess the reads, holding one entry per CDR3 protein. The data contain 300,000 or so distinct CDR3 sequences, about 25% of them seen just once; the ten biggest clones take up approximately 15%. Sequencing was done on a sample of PBMCs. The receptor set was obtained from a human donor in good health (CMV status not recorded). Some clones in this sample may be carry-over from other donors' samples.

This clonotype was detected many times. This sequence joins TRBV7-2 and TRBJ2-5; 7 bases are shared with TRBD1. J was trimmed by 2 bases and V by 5 bases; bases with no gene match: 5. Germline V CDR1 and CDR2: SGHTA, FQGNSA. The CDR3 extends over 14 amino acids. The CDR3 DNA sequence: TGTGCCAGCAGCCCAGACAGGGTTCAAGAGACCCAGTACTTC. Encoded protein: CASSPDRVQETQYF.

V gene TRBV20-1 combines with J gene TRBJ1-2; a possible D gene is TRBD1 (5 bases). V shed 5 bases and J shed 5 bases, with 18 bases lying between them. The CDR3 length is 14 residues. Per germline, CDR1 DFQATT and CDR2 SNEGSKA (reference sequence). The CDR3 region is CSAPMAGKGYGYTF. The CDR3 nucleotides read TGCAGTGCTCCCATGGCAGGGAAGGGGTATGGCTACACCTTC.

The chain uses TRBV5-1 and TRBJ1-5; maybe TRBD1 (5 bases). The CDR3 consists of 14 residues. CDR1 is SGHRS, CDR2 YFSETQ, per germline. The V end was cut by 4 bases, the J end by 4 bases, with 12 bases between. CDR3 loop: CASSPGLPNQPQHF. CDR3 DNA sequence: TGCGCCAGCAGCCCGGGACTTCCGAATCAGCCCCAGCATTTT.

This clonotype was counted only a few times. The chain has TRBV14 and TRBJ1-5; D may be TRBD1 (5 bases). Trimming removed 1 base from V and 7 bases from J, with 11 bases in between. Germline V lookup: CDR1 SGHDN, CDR2 FVKESK. The CDR3 covers 14 residues. Here the CDR3 DNA reads TGTGCCAGCAGCCAAGGGGGCTCCCGACAGCCCCAGCATTTT. Its protein is CASSQGGSRQPQHF.

The rearrangement links TRBV3-1 to TRBJ1-2; 7 bases are shared with TRBD1. Losses at the gene ends were 1 base for V and 10 bases for J; bases not matched to a gene: 9. The CDR3 loop spans 14 amino acids. Germline V lookup: CDR1 LGHDT, CDR2 YNNKEL (reference sequence). CDR3 loop: CASSQVPGQPAYTF. The CDR3 DNA follows: TGTGCCAGCAGCCAAGTTCCGGGACAGCCTGCCTACACCTTC.

This clonotype occurred many times. The chain uses TRBV7-2 and TRBJ2-1, with D unclear. Germline V CDR1 and CDR2: SGHTA, FQGNSA. The CDR3 has 15 amino acids. Trimming took off 1 base at V and 0 bases at J, with 7 bases between the two ends. This CDR3 is CASSLVEGSYNEQFF. The DNA of the CDR3 is TGTGCCAGCAGCTTAGTAGAAGGCTCCTACAATGAGCAGTTCTTC.

As to this clonotype: A read error may produce the germline difference seen at one junction end. The chain joins TRBV11-2 to TRBJ2-7; tentative D call: TRBD2 (5 bases). The CDR3 runs 13 residues. Germline CDR1 reads SGHAT; CDR2 reads FQNNGV. CDR3 in amino acids: CASSLEFGNRPLF. As DNA, the CDR3 is TGTGCCAGCAGCTTAGAGTTCGGGAACAGACCCCTTTTC.

The table lists this clonotype with many counts. This chain joins TRBV7-2 and TRBJ1-3, with no clear D. The germline V gene has CDR1 SGHTA and CDR2 FQGNSA. The V end was cut by 5 bases, the J end by 4 bases, with 12 bases between. CDR3 length equals 14 residues. This CDR3 is CASSPGAEGNTIYF. CDR3 bases: TGTGCCAGCAGCCCAGGAGCTGAAGGAAACACCATATATTTT. Combining the CDR3 with reference TRBV7-2 and TRBJ1-3 gives the whole variable domain GAGVSQSPSNKVTEKGKDVELRCDPISGHTALYWYRQSLGQGLEFLIYFQGNSAPDKSGLPSDRFSAERTGGSVSTLTIQRTQQEDSAVYLCASSPGAEGNTIYFGEGSWLTVV.

This clonotype was seen many times. The J gene is TRBJ1-5, the V gene TRBV7-2, with D possibly matching TRBD1 (6 bases). This CDR3 spans 15 amino acids. Trimming took 1 base from V and 5 from J, leaving 12 bases between them. CDR1 and CDR2 from the germline V gene are SGHTA and FQGNSA. CDR3 coding DNA: TGTGCCAGCAGCTTAGGGGGGCTCCAGGATCAGCCCCAGCATTTT. The encoded protein is CASSLGGLQDQPQHF.

The genes are TRBV5-6 and TRBJ2-7, with 9 bases matching TRBD2. The CDR3 is 14 amino acids. CDR1 SGHDT and CDR2 YYEEEE come from the germline V gene. The V gene end was trimmed by 1 base and the J gene end by 13 bases; junction bases not matched to a gene: 12. CDR3 in amino acids: CASSLRTSGPRVYF. Here the CDR3 DNA reads TGTGCCAGCAGCTTGCGCACTAGCGGGCCAAGGGTTTACTTC.